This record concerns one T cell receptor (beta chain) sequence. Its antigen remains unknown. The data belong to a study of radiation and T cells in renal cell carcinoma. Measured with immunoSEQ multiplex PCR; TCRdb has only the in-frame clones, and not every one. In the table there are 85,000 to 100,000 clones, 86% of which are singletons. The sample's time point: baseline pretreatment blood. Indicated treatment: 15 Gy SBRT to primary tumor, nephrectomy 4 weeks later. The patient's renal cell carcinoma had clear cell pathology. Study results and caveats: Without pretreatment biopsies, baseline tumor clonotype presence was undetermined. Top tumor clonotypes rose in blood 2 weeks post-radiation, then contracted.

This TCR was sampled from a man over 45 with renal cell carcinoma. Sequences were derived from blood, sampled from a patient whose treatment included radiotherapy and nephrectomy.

The CDR3 protein is CASSQLQGTNEKLFF. As DNA, the CDR3 is TGCGCCAGCAGCCAATTACAGGGGACTAATGAAAAACTGTTTTTT. The V call is TRBV4-1, the J call TRBJ1-4; 7 nucleotides align to TRBD1. The CDR3 length is 15 residues. CDR1 MGHRA and CDR2 YSYEKL come from the germline V gene. V lost 2 bases to trimming and J lost 2 bases; unmatched junction nucleotides: 2.